This T cell receptor beta chain was captured in a study of Ad26.COV2.S vaccination and SARS-CoV-2 variants. Findings and limits, study-wide: Vaccinees reportedly had broad spike-specific CD8+ and CD4+ T cell responses. Vaccinees displayed broader spike-specific TCR repertoires than placebo recipients.

Method: immunoSEQ multiplex PCR; TCRdb's copy keeps in-frame clones and lacks some. The sample yields 97,000 or so clones, around 82% seen once. This clone appeared a single time. Its cognate antigen is unknown. This specimen was peripheral blood, taken after recovery from COVID-19. The clonotype was recovered from a human donor who had recovered from COVID-19.

The CDR3 loop is CASSFRAWAEDGYTF. DNA of the CDR3: TGTGCCAGCAGCTTTAGAGCATGGGCAGAGGATGGCTACACCTTC. The chain joins TRBV11-2 to TRBJ1-2; D ambiguous. V was pared by 3 bases and J by 6 bases, with 17 bases between. The germline V gene has CDR1 SGHAT and CDR2 FQNNGV. The CDR3 is 15 residues long.